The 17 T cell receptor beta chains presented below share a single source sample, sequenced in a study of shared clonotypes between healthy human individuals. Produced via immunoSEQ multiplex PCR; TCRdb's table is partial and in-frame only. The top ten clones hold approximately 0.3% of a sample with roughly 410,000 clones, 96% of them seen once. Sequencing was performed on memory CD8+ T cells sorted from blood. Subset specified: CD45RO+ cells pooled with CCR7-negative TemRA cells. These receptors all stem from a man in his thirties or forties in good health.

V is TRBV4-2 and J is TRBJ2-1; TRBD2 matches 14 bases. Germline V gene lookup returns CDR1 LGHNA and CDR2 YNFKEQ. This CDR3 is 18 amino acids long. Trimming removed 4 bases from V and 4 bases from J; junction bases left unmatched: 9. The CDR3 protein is CASSLRLGLAGGYNEQFF. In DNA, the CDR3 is TGTGCCAGCAGCCTCCGACTCGGACTAGCGGGAGGTTACAATGAGCAGTTCTTC.

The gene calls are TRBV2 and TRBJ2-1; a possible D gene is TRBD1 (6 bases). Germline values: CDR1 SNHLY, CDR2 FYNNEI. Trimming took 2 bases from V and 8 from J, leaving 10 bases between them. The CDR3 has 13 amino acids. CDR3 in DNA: TGTGCCAGCAGTGAAAACAGGGACGATGAGCAGTTCTTC. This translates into CASSENRDDEQFF.

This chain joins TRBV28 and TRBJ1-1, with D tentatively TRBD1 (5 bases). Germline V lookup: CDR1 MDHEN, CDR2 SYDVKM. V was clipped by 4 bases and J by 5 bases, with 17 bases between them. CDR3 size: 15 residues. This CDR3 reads CASSSPRGSRTEAFF. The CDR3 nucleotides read TGTGCCAGCAGTTCCCCTCGGGGGAGTAGGACTGAAGCTTTCTTT.

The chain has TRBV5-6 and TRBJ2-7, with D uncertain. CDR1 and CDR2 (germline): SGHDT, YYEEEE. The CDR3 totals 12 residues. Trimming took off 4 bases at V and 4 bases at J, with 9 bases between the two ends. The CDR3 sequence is CASSQDGYEQYF. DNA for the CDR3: TGTGCCAGCAGCCAAGACGGTTACGAGCAGTACTTC.

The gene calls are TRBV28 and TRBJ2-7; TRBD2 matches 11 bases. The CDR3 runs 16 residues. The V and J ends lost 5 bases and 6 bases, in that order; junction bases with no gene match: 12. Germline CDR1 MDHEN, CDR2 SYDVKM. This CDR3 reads CASSVAGLADAFEQYF. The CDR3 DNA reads TGTGCCAGCAGTGTGGCGGGACTAGCGGATGCTTTCGAGCAGTACTTC.

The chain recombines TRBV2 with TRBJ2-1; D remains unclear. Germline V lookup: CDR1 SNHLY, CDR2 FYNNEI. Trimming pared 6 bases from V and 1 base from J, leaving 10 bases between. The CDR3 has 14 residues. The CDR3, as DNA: TGTGCCAGCAGCCTACTGGGATCCTACAATGAGCAGTTCTTC. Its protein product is CASSLLGSYNEQFF.

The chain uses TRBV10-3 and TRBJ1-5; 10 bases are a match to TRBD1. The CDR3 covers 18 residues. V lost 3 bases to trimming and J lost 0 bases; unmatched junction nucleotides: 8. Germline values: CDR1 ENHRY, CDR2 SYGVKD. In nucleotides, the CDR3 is TGTGCCATCAGTGAAGGAGACAGGGGGCTTGATAGCAATCAGCCCCAGCATTTT. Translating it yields CAISEGDRGLDSNQPQHF.

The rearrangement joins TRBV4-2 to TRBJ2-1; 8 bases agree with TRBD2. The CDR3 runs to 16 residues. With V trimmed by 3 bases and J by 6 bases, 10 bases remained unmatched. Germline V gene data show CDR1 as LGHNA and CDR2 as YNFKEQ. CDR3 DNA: TGTGCCAGCAGCCATAGTATAGCGGGAATCGGCAATGAGCAGTTCTTC. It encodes CASSHSIAGIGNEQFF.

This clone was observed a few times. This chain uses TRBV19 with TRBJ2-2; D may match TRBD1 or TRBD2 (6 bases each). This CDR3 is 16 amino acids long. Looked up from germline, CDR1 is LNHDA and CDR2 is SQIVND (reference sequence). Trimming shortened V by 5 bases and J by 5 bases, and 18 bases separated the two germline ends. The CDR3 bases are TGTGCCAGTAGTGCCCAACCGGGGGCGCGTACCGGGGAGCTGTTTTTT. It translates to CASSAQPGARTGELFF.

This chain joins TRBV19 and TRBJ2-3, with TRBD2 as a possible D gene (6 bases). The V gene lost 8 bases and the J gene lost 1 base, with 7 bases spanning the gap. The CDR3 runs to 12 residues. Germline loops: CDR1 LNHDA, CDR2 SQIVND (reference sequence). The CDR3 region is CASQRGTDTQYF. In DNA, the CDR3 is TGTGCCAGTCAGCGGGGCACAGATACGCAGTATTTT.

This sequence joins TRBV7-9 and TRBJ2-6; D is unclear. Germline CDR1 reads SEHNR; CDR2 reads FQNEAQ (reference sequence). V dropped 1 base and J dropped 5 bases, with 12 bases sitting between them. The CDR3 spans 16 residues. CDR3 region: CASSLELSARANVLTF. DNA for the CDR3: TGTGCCAGCAGCTTAGAACTATCGGCCCGGGCCAACGTCCTGACTTTC. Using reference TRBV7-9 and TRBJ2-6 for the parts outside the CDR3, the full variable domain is DTGVSQNPRHKITKRGQNVTFRCDPISEHNRLYWYRQTLGQGPEFLTYFQNEAQLEKSRLLSDRFSAERPKGSFSTLEIQRTEQGDSAMYLCASSLELSARANVLTFGAGSRLTVL.

The DNA of the CDR3 is TGTGCCAGCAGCCACCCAGACAGGGAGGAGACCCAGTACTTC. It yields the protein CASSHPDREETQYF. This chain connects TRBV4-2 to TRBJ2-5, with 7 bases fitting TRBD1. Trimming took 3 bases from V and 5 from J; bases not matched to a gene: 6. Germline V lookup: CDR1 LGHNA, CDR2 YNFKEQ. CDR3 size: 14 residues.

In DNA, the CDR3 is TGTGCCAGCAGTTTGGGGCCAAGGGTGGCCAAAAACATTCAGTACTTC. Its translation is CASSLGPRVAKNIQYF. The chain is built from TRBV28 and TRBJ2-4, with TRBD1 as a possible D gene (5 bases). The CDR3 sequence is 16 residues long. Trimming took 3 bases from V and 1 from J, leaving 13 bases between them. CDR1 and CDR2 from the germline V gene are MDHEN and SYDVKM.

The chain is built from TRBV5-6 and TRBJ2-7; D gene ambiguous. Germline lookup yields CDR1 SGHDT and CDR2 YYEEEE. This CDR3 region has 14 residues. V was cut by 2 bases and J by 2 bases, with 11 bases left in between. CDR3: CASSFQSRPYEQYF. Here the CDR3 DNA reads TGTGCCAGCAGCTTTCAGAGCAGACCCTACGAGCAGTACTTC.

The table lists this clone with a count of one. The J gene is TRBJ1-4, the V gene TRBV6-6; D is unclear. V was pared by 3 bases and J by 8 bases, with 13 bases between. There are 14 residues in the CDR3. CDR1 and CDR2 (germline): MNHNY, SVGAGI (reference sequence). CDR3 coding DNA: TGTGCCAGCAGTTATAAATGGGCCCGGGAAAAACTGTTTTTT. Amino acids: CASSYKWAREKLFF.

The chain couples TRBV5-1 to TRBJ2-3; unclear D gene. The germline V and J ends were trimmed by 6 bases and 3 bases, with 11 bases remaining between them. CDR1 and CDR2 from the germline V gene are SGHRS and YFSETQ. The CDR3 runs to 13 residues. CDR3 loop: CASNSRATDTQYF. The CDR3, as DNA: TGCGCCAGCAACTCCCGGGCAACAGATACGCAGTATTTT. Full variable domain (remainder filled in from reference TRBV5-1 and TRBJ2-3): KAGVTQTPRYLIKTRGQQVTLSCSPISGHRSVSWYQQTPGQGLQFLFEYFSETQRNKGNFPGRFSGRQFSNSRSEMNVSTLELGDSALYLCASNSRATDTQYFGPGTRLTVL.

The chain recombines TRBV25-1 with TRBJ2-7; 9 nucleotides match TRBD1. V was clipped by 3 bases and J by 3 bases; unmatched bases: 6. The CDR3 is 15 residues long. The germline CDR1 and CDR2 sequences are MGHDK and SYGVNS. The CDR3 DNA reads TGTGCCAGCAGTGAGCGGGACAGGGTGGGCTACGAGCAGTACTTC. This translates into CASSERDRVGYEQYF.